These T cell receptor beta chains were read from a single sample in a study of metastatic and nonmetastatic thyroid tumors. MiXCR was used by TCRdb to re-call the PCR reads. The profile covers about 38,000 clones, with around 28% appearing a single time and approximately 11% taken by the ten largest. The specimen was blood. The receptors here all came from a male donor with papillary thyroid cancer or a benign thyroid nodule (not recorded which). Some clones in this sample may be carry-over from other donors' samples. The CDR3 runs from the conserved cysteine through the conserved F or W. The order of the fields is CDR3 DNA, CDR3 protein, clone size, CDR3 length, D gene, V gene, J gene. The D gene is left open where the match is weak. Rows give clone size only sometimes, using once, few, many, or a class for an expanded clone.

DNA: TGTGCCAGCTCACCATTCCGGAAAAAGAGGGGACAGCCCTACGAGCAGTACTTC
CDR3: CASSPFRKKRGQPYEQYF
size: NA
length: 18
D: TRBD1
V: TRBV18
J: TRBJ2-7

DNA: TGTGCCAGCAGTTATACGGAATACAATGAGCAGTTCTTC
CDR3: CASSYTEYNEQFF
size: few
length: 13
D: NA
V: TRBV6-2/TRBV6-3
J: TRBJ2-1

DNA: TGCAGTGCTGGAAGACTCAGGGGGTCATCTCGGAACACTGAAGCTTTCTTT
CDR3: CSAGRLRGSSRNTEAFF
size: NA
length: 17
D: TRBD1
V: TRBV20-1
J: TRBJ1-1

DNA: TGTGCCAGCAGTTCCACCAGTCAGGGTTTCAATAATTCACCCCTCCACTTT
CDR3: CASSSTSQGFNNSPLHF
size: many
length: 17
D: NA
V: TRBV28
J: TRBJ1-6

DNA: TGTGCCAGCAGTTACCCTGGAAACACCATATATTTT
CDR3: CASSYPGNTIYF
size: few
length: 12
D: NA
V: TRBV6-6
J: TRBJ1-3

DNA: TGCGCCAGCAGCTCCCCCCCAGGGGGCAACACTGAAGCTTTCTTT
CDR3: CASSSPPGGNTEAFF
size: many
length: 15
D: TRBD1
V: TRBV5-1
J: TRBJ1-1

DNA: TGTGCCAGCAGCGCCGACAGTTCTTTCTCTGGAAACACCATATATTTT
CDR3: CASSADSSFSGNTIYF
size: NA
length: 16
D: NA
V: TRBV9
J: TRBJ1-3

DNA: TGTGCCAGCAGTCCAAATGGGGACGGTCCAAGGAGGGGCTACACCTTC
CDR3: CASSPNGDGPRRGYTF
size: NA
length: 16
D: NA
V: TRBV28
J: TRBJ1-2

DNA: TGTGCCAGCAGCCAGCTCGGTGAGGGGATGACCCGCGAGCAGTACTTC
CDR3: CASSQLGEGMTREQYF
size: NA
length: 16
D: NA
V: TRBV11-2
J: TRBJ2-7

DNA: TGTGCCAGCAGCGGGACAGGGGTTCTGGGGGAGCAGTACTTC
CDR3: CASSGTGVLGEQYF
size: NA
length: 14
D: TRBD1
V: TRBV2
J: TRBJ2-7

DNA: TGTGCCTCCGAGCGGGACAGGGAATCGGCCTACGAGCAGTACTTC
CDR3: CASERDRESAYEQYF
size: few
length: 15
D: TRBD1
V: TRBV30
J: TRBJ2-7

DNA: TGTGCCACCAGAAAAAACACAGATACGCAGTATTTT
CDR3: CATRKNTDTQYF
size: many
length: 12
D: NA
V: TRBV24-1
J: TRBJ2-3

DNA: TGCAGTGCTAAATTATTGACAGGGGGATCCTACGAGCAGTACTTC
CDR3: CSAKLLTGGSYEQYF
size: many
length: 15
D: TRBD1
V: TRBV20-1
J: TRBJ2-7

DNA: TGTGCCAGCAGCCGGGACAGTTACTCTGGAAACACCATATATTTT
CDR3: CASSRDSYSGNTIYF
size: NA
length: 15
D: TRBD1
V: TRBV11-1
J: TRBJ1-3

DNA: TGCGCCAGCAGCTTGGGGACTAGCGGGAGGGCCTACGAGCAGTACTTC
CDR3: CASSLGTSGRAYEQYF
size: NA
length: 16
D: TRBD2
V: TRBV5-1
J: TRBJ2-7

DNA: TGTGCCAGCAGTGCTCCGGACAGGGCCCCTTATACCCTCCACTTT
CDR3: CASSAPDRAPYTLHF
size: few
length: 15
D: TRBD1
V: TRBV6-1
J: TRBJ1-6

DNA: TGTGCCAGCTTGGAAACAACTAATGAAAAACTGTTTTTT
CDR3: CASLETTNEKLFF
size: medium-sized
length: 13
D: NA
V: TRBV12-3/TRBV12-4
J: TRBJ1-4

DNA: TGCGCCAGCAGCCCTTCCCCGGATACCAGGGCGGATACGCAGTATTTT
CDR3: CASSPSPDTRADTQYF
size: NA
length: 16
D: NA
V: TRBV5-1
J: TRBJ2-3

DNA: TGTGCCAGCAGTGAGTCAGGGGAGGCCGGGGAGCTGTTTTTT
CDR3: CASSESGEAGELFF
size: medium-sized
length: 14
D: NA
V: TRBV6-4
J: TRBJ2-2

DNA: TGTGCCAGCAGACCGGGACTAAAACACATTCAGTACTTC
CDR3: CASRPGLKHIQYF
size: once
length: 13
D: TRBD2
V: TRBV12-3/TRBV12-4
J: TRBJ2-4

DNA: TGTGCCAGCAGTGAAAACAGGGAGGGCTACGAGCAGTACTTC
CDR3: CASSENREGYEQYF
size: NA
length: 14
D: NA
V: TRBV25-1
J: TRBJ2-7

DNA: TGCAGTGCTTCAGCGGGAGAGGAGACAGATACGCAGTATTTT
CDR3: CSASAGEETDTQYF
size: medium-sized
length: 14
D: TRBD2
V: TRBV20-1
J: TRBJ2-3

DNA: TGTGCCAGCAGCTCACCCCGGACAAACTACGAGCAGTACTTC
CDR3: CASSSPRTNYEQYF
size: few
length: 14
D: NA
V: TRBV6-1
J: TRBJ2-7

DNA: TGTGCCAGCAGTTACAGGGGGGGGGCGGGAACTGAAGCTTTCTTT
CDR3: CASSYRGGAGTEAFF
size: NA
length: 15
D: TRBD1
V: TRBV28
J: TRBJ1-1

DNA: TGTGCCAGCAGCTGGACTAGCGGGATAGGGGCCAACGTCCTGACTTTC
CDR3: CASSWTSGIGANVLTF
size: many
length: 16
D: TRBD2
V: TRBV9
J: TRBJ2-6

DNA: TGTGCCAGCAGTTACTCGATCCCGAGGACAGGGCAATCCTACGAGCAGTACTTC
CDR3: CASSYSIPRTGQSYEQYF
size: NA
length: 18
D: TRBD1
V: TRBV6-5
J: TRBJ2-7

DNA: TGTGCCACCATAAATCACGGGAGCAGGGAAGAGACCCAGTACTTC
CDR3: CATINHGSREETQYF
size: NA
length: 15
D: NA
V: TRBV6-2/TRBV6-3
J: TRBJ2-5

DNA: TGCAGTGCTAGGGACCCCAGCTCCCTTGGCTACACCTTC
CDR3: CSARDPSSLGYTF
size: medium-sized
length: 13
D: NA
V: TRBV20-1
J: TRBJ1-2

DNA: TGTGCCAGCAGCGAACCCTACGATCACACCCGGACTAGCGGGAGCCGTAAGTTCTTC
CDR3: CASSEPYDHTRTSGSRKFF
size: NA
length: 19
D: TRBD2
V: TRBV5-5
J: TRBJ2-1

DNA: TGTGCCACCAGCAGGAGGAGGGGCGGCCCAGATACGCAGTATTTT
CDR3: CATSRRRGGPDTQYF
size: few
length: 15
D: NA
V: TRBV15
J: TRBJ2-3

DNA: TGCAGTGCTAGCCAGCAGGGCACAGATACGCAGTATTTT
CDR3: CSASQQGTDTQYF
size: NA
length: 13
D: NA
V: TRBV20-1
J: TRBJ2-3

DNA: TGTGCCAGCAGTTCAAACCAACAGGGGGCATATGAGCAGTTCTTC
CDR3: CASSSNQQGAYEQFF
size: NA
length: 15
D: TRBD1
V: TRBV6-1
J: TRBJ2-1

DNA: TGCAGTGCTTTTAGCGGGAGGGGGGATACAGATACGCAGTATTTT
CDR3: CSAFSGRGDTDTQYF
size: NA
length: 15
D: TRBD2
V: TRBV20-1
J: TRBJ2-3

DNA: TGTGCCAGCAGCCAAGAATGGGCGGAACAGGTCCGCACAAAAGAAGCTTTCTTT
CDR3: CASSQEWAEQVRTKEAFF
size: NA
length: 18
D: NA
V: TRBV3-1
J: TRBJ1-1

DNA: TGTGCCAGCAGCGCCAGGACAGGGGTTACTTCGCGCGGAAACACCATATATTTT
CDR3: CASSARTGVTSRGNTIYF
size: many
length: 18
D: TRBD1
V: TRBV7-8
J: TRBJ1-3

DNA: TGTGCCATCAGTGAAGGGTCCTACGGTGGCTACACCTTC
CDR3: CAISEGSYGGYTF
size: NA
length: 13
D: NA
V: TRBV10-3
J: TRBJ1-2

DNA: TGTGCCAGCAGTGAGAAGGCTAGCACAGATACGCAGTATTTT
CDR3: CASSEKASTDTQYF
size: many
length: 14
D: NA
V: TRBV6-4
J: TRBJ2-3

DNA: TGTGCCAGCGCCAAACAGGGATCTGTGAGGTACAATGAGCAGTTCTTC
CDR3: CASAKQGSVRYNEQFF
size: few
length: 16
D: NA
V: TRBV27
J: TRBJ2-1

DNA: TGCGCCAGCAGCTTGACCGGGACAGGGGCCTATGGCTACACCTTC
CDR3: CASSLTGTGAYGYTF
size: NA
length: 15
D: TRBD1
V: TRBV4-1
J: TRBJ1-2

DNA: TGTGCCAGCAGAACGGGACCCCGGGTGGGCAATCAGCCCCAGCATTTT
CDR3: CASRTGPRVGNQPQHF
size: few
length: 16
D: NA
V: TRBV6-2/TRBV6-3
J: TRBJ1-5

DNA: TGTGCCACCCTTCGGACGGTCCCCGACTACGAGCAGTACTTC
CDR3: CATLRTVPDYEQYF
size: few
length: 14
D: NA
V: TRBV28
J: TRBJ2-7

DNA: TGTGCCTGGAGAATATCGGCCAGCCCGCGAGAAAAACTGTTTTTT
CDR3: CAWRISASPREKLFF
size: NA
length: 15
D: NA
V: TRBV30
J: TRBJ1-4

DNA: TGCAGTGCTAGGGTAGGGGGGGGACTTGCGACTAGCCCGCAAGAGACCCAGTACTTC
CDR3: CSARVGGGLATSPQETQYF
size: NA
length: 19
D: NA
V: TRBV20-1
J: TRBJ2-5

DNA: TGTGCCAGCAGCTTGGGTTTCGCAGTGAGCGAGCAGTACTTC
CDR3: CASSLGFAVSEQYF
size: few
length: 14
D: NA
V: TRBV7-3
J: TRBJ2-7

DNA: TGTGCCATCAGTGATAATTCACCCCTCCACTTT
CDR3: CAISDNSPLHF
size: few
length: 11
D: NA
V: TRBV10-3
J: TRBJ1-6

DNA: TGTGCCAGCTCACTCGCGGTGGTAGGCAATTCACCCCTCCACTTT
CDR3: CASSLAVVGNSPLHF
size: NA
length: 15
D: NA
V: TRBV18
J: TRBJ1-6

DNA: TGTGCCAGCAGTTTCACGGGGGCGGGCAATCAGCCCCAGCATTTT
CDR3: CASSFTGAGNQPQHF
size: many
length: 15
D: NA
V: TRBV12-3/TRBV12-4
J: TRBJ1-5

DNA: TGTGCCACCAGCAGAGATCTGGGCGGCAGTCAGCCCCAACATTTT
CDR3: CATSRDLGGSQPQHF
size: few
length: 15
D: NA
V: TRBV15
J: TRBJ1-5

DNA: TGCAGTGCTAGAGCCGGGACTAGCGGGAGGGCCGATTCAGATACGCAGTATTTT
CDR3: CSARAGTSGRADSDTQYF
size: medium-sized
length: 18
D: TRBD2
V: TRBV20-1
J: TRBJ2-3

DNA: TGTGCCAGCAGCCAAGACAGGGAGTATTCACCCCTCCACTTT
CDR3: CASSQDREYSPLHF
size: few
length: 14
D: NA
V: TRBV4-2
J: TRBJ1-6

DNA: TGCAGTGCTAGCTCCGGCTACACCTTC
CDR3: CSASSGYTF
size: many
length: 9
D: NA
V: TRBV20-1
J: TRBJ1-2

DNA: TGTGCCAGCACGGGGCTAGCGGGTTCCTACAATGAGCAGTTCTTC
CDR3: CASTGLAGSYNEQFF
size: NA
length: 15
D: TRBD2
V: TRBV6-2/TRBV6-3
J: TRBJ2-1